A single sample is the source of the 23 T cell receptor beta chains below, sequenced in a study of blood T cell repertoires in COVID-19. Clones were sequenced by immunoSEQ multiplex PCR, and TCRdb holds only the in-frame ones, with some missing. The sample includes tens of thousands of clones, 75% to 90% seen only once; the top ten take about 20%. Input material: peripheral blood. These receptors originate from an elderly woman with acute or convalescent COVID-19.

The chain is built from TRBV3-1 (or the pseudogene TRBV3-2) and TRBJ1-4, with TRBD1 matching over 7 bases. J was trimmed by 7 bases and V by 4 bases; bases with no gene match: 9. CDR3 length: 15 amino acids. Germline V gene sequence: CDR1 LGHDT, CDR2 YNNKEL (reference sequence). CDR3 sequence reads: CASSLRQGGGEKLFF. The CDR3 DNA follows: TGTGCCAGCAGCCTCCGACAGGGTGGAGGTGAAAAACTGTTTTTT.

The rearrangement uses TRBV7-2 and TRBJ1-2, with no clear D. Germline V gene lookup returns CDR1 SGHTA and CDR2 FQGNSA. The V end was cut by 1 base, the J end by 1 base, with 10 bases between. The CDR3 has 15 residues. CDR3 DNA sequence: TGTGCCAGCAGCTTAGTCCCAGGAAATAACTATGGCTACACCTTC. Protein product: CASSLVPGNNYGYTF.

The chain employs TRBV2 and TRBJ1-1; no clear D. The CDR3 runs 14 residues. Germline V gene lookup returns CDR1 SNHLY and CDR2 FYNNEI. The V end lost 5 bases, the J end lost 1 base, and 11 bases lay between the germline ends. The CDR3 coding sequence is TGTGCCAGCAGTCCACTAACGTCGAACACTGAAGCTTTCTTT. Its protein is CASSPLTSNTEAFF. The variable domain in full, with the rest retrieved from reference TRBV2 and TRBJ1-1, is EPEVTQTPSHQVTQMGQEVILRCVPISNHLYFYWYRQILGQKVEFLVSFYNNEISEKSEIFDDQFSVERPDGSNFTLKIRSTKLEDSAMYFCASSPLTSNTEAFFGQGTRLTVV.

This chain uses TRBV9 with TRBJ2-2; the D is unclear. CDR1 and CDR2 (germline): SGDLS, YYNGEE. There are 16 residues in the CDR3. The V end lost 3 bases, the J end lost 4 bases, and 16 bases lay between the germline ends. CDR3 coding DNA: TGTGCCAGCAGCGGGCGGATAGGCTGGAGCACCGGGGAGCTGTTTTTT. It codes for CASSGRIGWSTGELFF.

In this sample, this clone turned up a few times. The chain carries TRBV7-3 and TRBJ1-1; the D is unclear. Germline CDR1 and CDR2: SGHTA and FQGTGA. Trimming removed 2 bases from V and 1 base from J, with 11 bases in between. The CDR3 consists of 15 residues. CDR3: CASSLFGVQNTEAFF. The DNA for the CDR3 is TGTGCCAGCAGCTTATTCGGGGTACAGAACACTGAAGCTTTCTTT.

This clone was observed a few times. V usage is TRBV6-5 and J usage is TRBJ1-1; 9 bases are a match to TRBD1. The CDR3 is made up of 14 amino acids. V dropped 6 bases and J dropped 7; count of bases not matched to a gene: 9. The germline gives CDR1 MNHEY, CDR2 SVGAGI. DNA for the CDR3: TGTGCCAGCAGGATCGGACAGGGGAAAGGTGAAGCTTTCTTT. Translated, it gives CASRIGQGKGEAFF.

This clone was detected only once. This CDR3 reads CASRTGLAEPRTQYF. The CDR3 DNA reads TGTGCCAGCAGAACGGGACTAGCGGAGCCGAGGACGCAGTATTTT. This rearrangement joins TRBV11-2 to TRBJ2-3, with 11 bases aligning to TRBD2. The CDR3 consists of 15 residues. The junction had 11 bases not matched to a gene; V was cut back by 6 bases and J by 9 bases. CDR1 and CDR2 (germline): SGHAT, FQNNGV.

The DNA for the CDR3 is TGTGCCAGCAGCTTGGGGGGGAGAGGCGAGCAGTACTTC. Translating gives CASSLGGRGEQYF. The gene calls are TRBV7-8 and TRBJ2-7, with 7 bases identical to TRBD2. Germline V gene sequence: CDR1 SGHVS, CDR2 FQNEAQ. The J segment lost 6 bases and the V segment lost 3 bases, leaving 5 bases of the junction unmatched. This CDR3 region has 13 residues.

The chain is built from TRBV6-1 and TRBJ1-1; 8 bases are a match to TRBD1. Germline CDR1 and CDR2: MNHNS and SASEGT. The CDR3 totals 17 residues. The junction had 13 bases not matched to a gene; V was cut back by 3 bases and J by 4 bases. CDR3 DNA: TGTGCCAGCAGTGATTTGACAGGGGCGTTTGGGTCCACTGAAGCTTTCTTT. It translates to CASSDLTGAFGSTEAFF.

This clone was seen only once. This chain connects TRBV27 to TRBJ2-7; TRBD2 agrees at 7 bases. The V gene end was trimmed by 5 bases and the J gene end by 0 bases; junction bases not matched to a gene: 10. This CDR3 is 16 amino acids long. The V gene's germline CDR1 is MNHEY and CDR2 SMNVEV (reference sequence). CDR3 sequence (DNA): TGTGCCAGCAGTAACCCCCGTGGGGACTACTCCTACGAGCAGTACTTC. Protein product: CASSNPRGDYSYEQYF.

This sequence joins TRBV7-7 and TRBJ2-1, with D perhaps matching TRBD1 (5 bases). Germline CDR1 and CDR2: SSHAT and FNYEAQ (reference sequence). The CDR3 totals 15 residues. V shed 1 base and J shed 7 bases, with 14 bases lying between them. CDR3 DNA sequence: TGTGCCAGCAGCTTAGGGCAGGGATCGGGTAATGAGCAGTTCTTC. This gives the protein CASSLGQGSGNEQFF.

This chain connects TRBV7-6 to TRBJ1-4, with 11 bases aligning to TRBD1. The germline V gene has CDR1 SGHVS and CDR2 FNYEAQ. With V trimmed by 0 bases and J by 7 bases, 1 base remained unmatched. The CDR3 extends over 15 amino acids. This CDR3 reads CASSLAGTGGEKLFF. CDR3 in DNA: TGTGCCAGCAGCTTAGCAGGGACAGGGGGTGAAAAACTGTTTTTT.

The chain links TRBV30 to TRBJ1-6, with 9 bases that match TRBD1. From germline, CDR1 is GTSNPN and CDR2 SVGIG (reference sequence). This CDR3 comprises 15 residues. With V trimmed by 5 bases and J by 7 bases, 9 bases remained unmatched. CDR3 nucleotides: TGTGCCTGGGCCCCCTTTGGACAGGGGAATTCACCCCTCCACTTT. It translates to CAWAPFGQGNSPLHF.

J is TRBJ2-5 and V is TRBV7-3; D might be TRBD1 (5 bases). Trimming pared 2 bases from V and 1 base from J, leaving 11 bases between. CDR3 length: 15 residues. The V gene's germline CDR1 is SGHTA and CDR2 FQGTGA. The chain's CDR3 is CASSLGHRLQETQYF. The CDR3 DNA reads TGTGCCAGCAGCTTAGGACACCGCCTCCAAGAGACCCAGTACTTC.

The chain uses TRBV2 and TRBJ1-1; 7 bases fit TRBD1. CDR3 length equals 13 residues. Germline loops: CDR1 SNHLY, CDR2 FYNNEI. Trimming at V came to 6 bases and at J to 2 bases, leaving 3 bases not matched to a gene. CDR3 protein: CASSGQANTEAFF. CDR3 DNA sequence: TGTGCCAGCAGCGGACAGGCCAACACTGAAGCTTTCTTT.

In this sample, this clone turned up a few times. The gene calls are TRBV28 and TRBJ1-6, with D possibly TRBD1 on 5 matching bases. The V end was cut by 2 bases, the J end by 9 bases, with 11 bases between. The CDR3 has 14 amino acids. Germline V lookup: CDR1 MDHEN, CDR2 SYDVKM. The CDR3 here is CASSLRQGSSPLHF. The CDR3 DNA follows: TGTGCCAGCAGTTTAAGGCAGGGTAGTTCACCCCTCCACTTT.

The J gene is TRBJ2-5, the V gene TRBV5-1; 10 positions agree with TRBD2. V lost 6 bases to trimming and J lost 1 base; unmatched junction nucleotides: 0. This CDR3 region has 13 residues. Germline CDR1 and CDR2: SGHRS and YFSETQ. CDR3 coding DNA: TGCGCCAGCACTAGCGGGGGCCAAGAGACCCAGTACTTC. Its translation is CASTSGGQETQYF.

This chain joins TRBV7-9 and TRBJ2-1; 9 bases map to TRBD2. The CDR3 loop spans 16 amino acids. Germline CDR1 reads SEHNR; CDR2 reads FQNEAQ (reference sequence). V gave up 2 bases and J gave up 2 bases; unmatched junction bases: 4. The CDR3 loop reads CASSLRLAGTYNEQFF. The CDR3 bases are TGTGCCAGCAGCTTACGTCTAGCGGGGACCTACAATGAGCAGTTCTTC.

V and J are TRBV27 and TRBJ2-1, with 10 bases that match TRBD1. Germline CDR1 and CDR2: MNHEY and SMNVEV (reference sequence). The CDR3 totals 15 residues. V lost 4 bases to trimming and J lost 12 bases; unmatched junction nucleotides: 12. CDR3 region: CASSSPGQGFGGQFF. CDR3 nucleotide sequence: TGTGCCAGCAGTTCGCCGGGACAGGGGTTCGGCGGGCAGTTCTTC.

The rearrangement links TRBV30 to TRBJ2-7, with D tentatively TRBD2 (6 bases). The CDR3 contains 14 residues. In germline, CDR1 is GTSNPN, CDR2 SVGIG (reference sequence). The V gene lost 3 bases and the J gene lost 1 base, with 13 bases spanning the gap. The CDR3 loop reads CAWRPSGRSYEQYF. As DNA, the CDR3 is TGTGCCTGGAGACCGAGCGGGCGATCCTACGAGCAGTACTTC.

The J gene is TRBJ1-1, the V gene TRBV19; a weak D match, TRBD1 (5 bases). V was pared by 1 base and J by 1 base, with 7 bases between. The germline V gene has CDR1 LNHDA and CDR2 SQIVND (reference sequence). This CDR3 has 14 residues. Here the CDR3 DNA reads TGTGCCAGTAGTATAGGGGGCCCGAACACTGAAGCTTTCTTT. This translates into CASSIGGPNTEAFF.

This chain connects TRBV19 to TRBJ1-2; 10 bases match TRBD1. CDR1 and CDR2 (germline): LNHDA, SQIVND (reference sequence). This CDR3 comprises 15 residues. After removal of 0 bases from V and 7 bases from J, the junction contained 5 bases not matched to a gene. CDR3 coding DNA: TGTGCCAGTAGTATAGAGACAGGGGGCGTTGGTGGCTACACCTTC. This gives the protein CASSIETGGVGGYTF.

V usage is TRBV20-1 and J usage is TRBJ2-2, with D maybe TRBD2 (7 bases). This CDR3 is 16 amino acids long. Per the germline V gene, CDR1 is DFQATT and CDR2 is SNEGSKA (reference sequence). V lost 3 bases, J lost 0 bases, and 14 bases lay in between. CDR3 residues: CSASGTGTTNTGELFF. The CDR3 DNA is TGCAGTGCTAGTGGAACAGGGACTACGAACACCGGGGAGCTGTTTTTT.